The entry below gives a single T cell receptor beta chain sequence along with its context. This record comes from a study of T cell changes during pregnancy in multiple sclerosis. Data came from immunoSEQ multiplex PCR; TCRdb stores just in-frame clones and leaves some out. Of around 31,000 clones in the sample, more than 85% were seen once. This material consisted of CD4+ T cells from peripheral blood mononuclear cells, taken in the second trimester of pregnancy. The TCR originated in a female donor with multiple sclerosis, enrolled in a pregnancy study.

The DNA for the CDR3 is TGTGCCAGCGCCCGGGGGGCGGGGAACTACGAGCAGTACTTC. It specifies CASARGAGNYEQYF. The J gene is TRBJ2-7, the V gene TRBV28, with D possibly TRBD2 on 7 matching bases. The V gene's germline CDR1 is MDHEN and CDR2 SYDVKM. The germline V and J ends were trimmed by 8 bases and 3 bases, with 17 bases remaining between them. The CDR3 is 14 residues long.